Listed below are T cell receptor beta chains from one sample, sequenced in a study of technical replicates of blood from several donors. Repertoires were generated with immunoSEQ multiplex PCR, while TCRdb's copy carries only in-frame clones and drops some. The sample has tens of thousands of clones, approximately 95% seen once. Sequencing was done on a sample of T cells isolated from PBMCs. Receptors originate from a human donor in good health. CDR3s include the opening cysteine and the closing phenylalanine or tryptophan. Each record gives: D gene, J gene, V gene, clone size, CDR3 protein, CDR3 DNA. D genes are given only for firm matches. Size is stated for part of the rows, as once, few or many counts, or as a class when the clone is expanded.

d_call: NA; j_call: TRBJ1-5; v_call: TRBV2; clone_size: NA; cdr3_aa: CASSADRFNQPQHF; cdr3_nt: TGTGCCAGCAGTGCAGACAGATTTAATCAGCCCCAGCATTTT
d_call: TRBD1; j_call: TRBJ2-7; v_call: TRBV29-1; clone_size: NA; cdr3_aa: CSVLTGGRYEQYF; cdr3_nt: TGCAGCGTTTTGACAGGGGGCAGGTACGAGCAGTACTTC
d_call: NA; j_call: TRBJ2-7; v_call: TRBV29-1; clone_size: NA; cdr3_aa: CSVRQRGEQYF; cdr3_nt: TGCAGCGTTCGGCAAAGGGGGGAGCAGTACTTC
d_call: NA; j_call: TRBJ2-3; v_call: TRBV6-6; clone_size: NA; cdr3_aa: CASSYSRQGDTQYF; cdr3_nt: TGTGCCAGCAGTTACTCGAGGCAGGGGGATACGCAGTATTTT
d_call: TRBD2; j_call: TRBJ2-1; v_call: TRBV14; clone_size: NA; cdr3_aa: CASSQGLAGVGYEQFF; cdr3_nt: TGTGCCAGCAGCCAAGGTCTAGCGGGAGTAGGCTATGAGCAGTTCTTC
d_call: NA; j_call: TRBJ1-3; v_call: TRBV6-5; clone_size: NA; cdr3_aa: CASSYTHTFSGNTIYF; cdr3_nt: TGTGCCAGCAGTTACACCCACACCTTCTCTGGAAACACCATATATTTT
d_call: TRBD1; j_call: TRBJ2-7; v_call: TRBV7-8; clone_size: NA; cdr3_aa: CASSPGTGIAEQYF; cdr3_nt: TGTGCCAGCAGCCCAGGGACAGGGATAGCCGAGCAGTACTTC
d_call: NA; j_call: TRBJ1-2; v_call: TRBV7-9; clone_size: NA; cdr3_aa: CASSSNSYGYTF; cdr3_nt: TGTGCCAGCAGCTCTAACAGCTATGGCTACACCTTC
d_call: TRBD1; j_call: TRBJ2-5; v_call: TRBV18; clone_size: NA; cdr3_aa: CASSPKDRGRETQYF; cdr3_nt: TGTGCCAGCTCACCCAAGGACAGGGGGAGAGAGACCCAGTACTTC
d_call: NA; j_call: TRBJ2-2; v_call: TRBV4-1; clone_size: NA; cdr3_aa: CASSQVSTRRNTGELFF; cdr3_nt: TGCGCCAGCAGCCAAGTCTCGACTAGACGAAACACCGGGGAGCTGTTTTTT
d_call: NA; j_call: TRBJ2-4; v_call: TRBV7-3; clone_size: NA; cdr3_aa: CASSFGGSPKNIQYF; cdr3_nt: TGTGCCAGCAGCTTCGGGGGATCTCCCAAAAACATTCAGTACTTC
d_call: NA; j_call: TRBJ1-2; v_call: TRBV6-5; clone_size: once; cdr3_aa: CASRRLRQVSYGYTF; cdr3_nt: TGTGCCAGCAGACGCCTCAGACAGGTCAGCTATGGCTACACCTTC
d_call: TRBD2; j_call: TRBJ2-1; v_call: TRBV9; clone_size: NA; cdr3_aa: CASSVAGLAGVNEQFF; cdr3_nt: TGTGCCAGCAGCGTAGCAGGACTAGCGGGAGTCAATGAGCAGTTCTTC
d_call: TRBD1; j_call: TRBJ1-1; v_call: TRBV27; clone_size: NA; cdr3_aa: CASSAYRGQRSNTEAFF; cdr3_nt: TGTGCCAGCAGTGCCTACAGGGGGCAGAGGTCGAACACTGAAGCTTTCTTT
d_call: TRBD1; j_call: TRBJ2-5; v_call: TRBV29-1; clone_size: once; cdr3_aa: CSVERTGGWETQYF; cdr3_nt: TGCAGCGTTGAAAGGACAGGGGGCTGGGAGACCCAGTACTTC
d_call: TRBD1; j_call: TRBJ2-5; v_call: TRBV10-3; clone_size: NA; cdr3_aa: CAIRGADRDETQYF; cdr3_nt: TGTGCCATCAGGGGAGCCGACAGGGACGAGACCCAGTACTTC
d_call: TRBD1; j_call: TRBJ2-1; v_call: TRBV5-1; clone_size: NA; cdr3_aa: CASSSIGTADNEQFF; cdr3_nt: TGCGCCAGCAGCTCGATCGGGACAGCTGACAATGAGCAGTTCTTC
d_call: NA; j_call: TRBJ1-5; v_call: TRBV9; clone_size: NA; cdr3_aa: CASSVRGTDNQPQHF; cdr3_nt: TGTGCCAGCAGCGTACGGGGGACGGACAATCAGCCCCAGCATTTT
d_call: NA; j_call: TRBJ2-1; v_call: TRBV4-3; clone_size: NA; cdr3_aa: CASSQILSRGRSYNEQFF; cdr3_nt: TGCGCCAGCAGCCAGATCTTGTCCCGGGGTCGCTCCTACAATGAGCAGTTCTTC
d_call: TRBD2; j_call: TRBJ2-2; v_call: TRBV7-3; clone_size: NA; cdr3_aa: CASSYGLAGVTGELFF; cdr3_nt: TGTGCCAGCAGCTACGGACTAGCGGGAGTAACCGGGGAGCTGTTTTTT
d_call: NA; j_call: TRBJ2-1; v_call: TRBV5-1; clone_size: NA; cdr3_aa: CASSLLFASEQFF; cdr3_nt: TGCGCCAGCAGCTTGTTATTCGCGTCTGAGCAGTTCTTC
d_call: NA; j_call: TRBJ1-4; v_call: TRBV5-1; clone_size: NA; cdr3_aa: CASSARLATNEKLFF; cdr3_nt: TGCGCCAGCAGCGCTCGTCTTGCGACTAATGAAAAACTGTTTTTT
d_call: TRBD2; j_call: TRBJ2-1; v_call: TRBV6-5; clone_size: NA; cdr3_aa: CASTRVLAEYNEQFF; cdr3_nt: TGTGCCAGCACGAGGGTACTAGCGGAATACAATGAGCAGTTCTTC
d_call: TRBD1; j_call: TRBJ2-4; v_call: TRBV30; clone_size: NA; cdr3_aa: CAWSVSSGGWAKNIQYF; cdr3_nt: TGTGCCTGGAGTGTTTCTTCAGGGGGCTGGGCCAAAAACATTCAGTACTTC
d_call: TRBD1; j_call: TRBJ2-2; v_call: TRBV6-5; clone_size: NA; cdr3_aa: CATRQGRLTGELFF; cdr3_nt: TGTGCCACCAGACAGGGAAGGCTGACCGGGGAGCTGTTTTTT
d_call: NA; j_call: TRBJ1-1; v_call: TRBV29-1; clone_size: NA; cdr3_aa: CSVSLRQAPTEAFF; cdr3_nt: TGCAGCGTGAGCCTAAGACAGGCACCCACTGAAGCTTTCTTT
d_call: TRBD2; j_call: TRBJ2-5; v_call: TRBV4-2; clone_size: NA; cdr3_aa: CASSQEESLAGVTQYF; cdr3_nt: TGTGCCAGCAGCCAAGAGGAGAGCCTAGCGGGAGTGACCCAGTACTTC
d_call: TRBD1; j_call: TRBJ1-5; v_call: TRBV19; clone_size: NA; cdr3_aa: CASSSGTGAVQPQHF; cdr3_nt: TGTGCCAGTAGTTCCGGGACAGGGGCGGTTCAGCCCCAGCATTTT
d_call: TRBD2; j_call: TRBJ2-1; v_call: TRBV11-2; clone_size: NA; cdr3_aa: CASSSTSVNEQFF; cdr3_nt: TGTGCCAGCAGCTCGACTAGCGTTAATGAGCAGTTCTTC
d_call: TRBD2; j_call: TRBJ2-1; v_call: TRBV4-1; clone_size: NA; cdr3_aa: CASSQEPSGRPYNEQFF; cdr3_nt: TGCGCCAGCAGCCAAGAACCTAGCGGGAGGCCTTATAATGAGCAGTTCTTC
d_call: NA; j_call: TRBJ2-7; v_call: TRBV11-3; clone_size: NA; cdr3_aa: CASRRDRLDEQYF; cdr3_nt: TGTGCCAGCAGACGTGACAGGCTGGACGAGCAGTACTTC
d_call: NA; j_call: TRBJ1-1; v_call: TRBV6-1; clone_size: NA; cdr3_aa: CASNTGRSFGEAFF; cdr3_nt: TGTGCCAGCAACACGGGAAGATCTTTCGGTGAAGCTTTCTTT
d_call: NA; j_call: TRBJ1-5; v_call: TRBV19; clone_size: NA; cdr3_aa: CASRSGGGNQPQHF; cdr3_nt: TGTGCCAGTAGATCAGGCGGGGGAAATCAGCCCCAGCATTTT
d_call: NA; j_call: TRBJ2-3; v_call: TRBV10-1; clone_size: NA; cdr3_aa: CASSAERYTDTQYF; cdr3_nt: TGCGCCAGCAGTGCTGAGCGGTACACAGATACGCAGTATTTT
d_call: TRBD1; j_call: TRBJ2-1; v_call: TRBV19; clone_size: NA; cdr3_aa: CASSTSRTGGREQFF; cdr3_nt: TGTGCCAGTAGTACCTCTAGGACAGGGGGAAGGGAGCAGTTCTTC
d_call: TRBD1; j_call: TRBJ2-5; v_call: TRBV18; clone_size: NA; cdr3_aa: CASTKLQGQETQYF; cdr3_nt: TGTGCCAGCACCAAGTTACAGGGGCAAGAGACCCAGTACTTC
d_call: NA; j_call: TRBJ2-5; v_call: TRBV5-6; clone_size: NA; cdr3_aa: CASSFSAEETQYF; cdr3_nt: TGTGCCAGCAGCTTTTCGGCGGAAGAGACCCAGTACTTC
d_call: NA; j_call: TRBJ2-2; v_call: TRBV6-5; clone_size: once; cdr3_aa: CASNKDTGELFF; cdr3_nt: TGTGCCAGCAACAAAGACACCGGGGAGCTGTTTTTT
d_call: NA; j_call: TRBJ1-1; v_call: TRBV28; clone_size: few; cdr3_aa: CASGTGPNTEAFF; cdr3_nt: TGTGCCAGCGGAACAGGACCCAACACTGAAGCTTTCTTT
d_call: NA; j_call: TRBJ1-5; v_call: TRBV15; clone_size: NA; cdr3_aa: CATSRDPDQPQHF; cdr3_nt: TGTGCCACCAGCAGAGATCCAGATCAGCCCCAGCATTTT
d_call: TRBD1; j_call: TRBJ1-3; v_call: TRBV9; clone_size: NA; cdr3_aa: CASSVGQTRGNTIYF; cdr3_nt: TGTGCCAGCAGCGTGGGACAGACAAGGGGAAACACCATATATTTT
d_call: TRBD1; j_call: TRBJ2-6; v_call: TRBV27; clone_size: NA; cdr3_aa: CASSSPGGSGANVLTF; cdr3_nt: TGTGCCAGCAGTTCTCCAGGGGGCTCTGGGGCCAACGTCCTGACTTTC
d_call: NA; j_call: TRBJ1-2; v_call: TRBV15; clone_size: NA; cdr3_aa: CATSFPGTNYPGYGYTF; cdr3_nt: TGTGCCACCAGCTTCCCCGGGACAAATTATCCTGGGTATGGCTACACCTTC
d_call: TRBD2; j_call: TRBJ2-3; v_call: TRBV9; clone_size: NA; cdr3_aa: CASSVDITGGTREDTQYF; cdr3_nt: TGTGCCAGCAGCGTAGATATAACTGGAGGGACTAGGGAAGATACGCAGTATTTT
d_call: NA; j_call: TRBJ2-7; v_call: TRBV7-3; clone_size: once; cdr3_aa: CASSLDWGPYEQYF; cdr3_nt: TGTGCCAGCAGCTTAGATTGGGGCCCCTACGAGCAGTACTTC
d_call: TRBD1; j_call: TRBJ2-1; v_call: TRBV28; clone_size: NA; cdr3_aa: CASSPGQGWDEQFF; cdr3_nt: TGTGCCAGCAGTCCGGGACAGGGGTGGGATGAGCAGTTCTTC
d_call: NA; j_call: TRBJ1-5; v_call: TRBV10-3; clone_size: NA; cdr3_aa: CAIHEHSNQPQHF; cdr3_nt: TGTGCCATCCACGAACATAGCAATCAGCCCCAGCATTTT
d_call: NA; j_call: TRBJ2-7; v_call: TRBV4-3; clone_size: NA; cdr3_aa: CASSQVWTSGYEQYF; cdr3_nt: TGCGCCAGCAGCCAAGTTTGGACTTCGGGGTACGAGCAGTACTTC
d_call: TRBD1; j_call: TRBJ1-1; v_call: TRBV6-1; clone_size: NA; cdr3_aa: CASSDEGQPNTEAFF; cdr3_nt: TGTGCCAGCAGTGACGAGGGACAGCCGAACACTGAAGCTTTCTTT